Below are 18 T cell receptor beta chains sequenced from a single sample in a study of PD-1 blockade in classical Hodgkin lymphoma (dated by TCRdb to the early 2020s). Library construction relied on the immunoSEQ multiplex PCR assay. TCRdb retrieved this table from immuneACCESS and kept in-frame rearrangements only. Not all clones are present; in checked studies, unresolved V genes account for under half, and no reason is known for the remainder. Recorded for this sample are around 45,000 clones; 78% of them occurred a single time. Jointly, the top ten make up 30% to 45% of the sample. The time point label, read with the paper, signifies: cycle 4 day 1 (C4D1), after 5 to 7 weeks of nivolumab. All trial patients had relapsed after autologous stem cell transplantation, with cohorts A, B and C differing in prior brentuximab vedotin exposure. Specimen: peripheral blood mononuclear cells (PBMCs), collected before the fourth cycle of nivolumab. These receptors were taken from a human donor with classical Hodgkin lymphoma.

The chain carries TRBV7-2 and TRBJ2-3; no clear D gene. Germline CDR1 reads SGHTA; CDR2 reads FQGNSA. V was clipped by 1 base and J by 0 bases, with 5 bases between them. The CDR3 is 14 residues long. The chain's CDR3 is CASSLGLSTDTQYF. For the CDR3, the DNA is TGTGCCAGCAGCTTAGGGCTCAGCACAGATACGCAGTATTTT.

The chain employs TRBV5-1 and TRBJ2-7; tentatively, D is TRBD1 (6 bases). Trimming shortened V by 0 bases and J by 1 base, and 11 bases separated the two germline ends. Germline loops: CDR1 SGHRS, CDR2 YFSETQ. The CDR3 length is 15 residues. The CDR3 nucleotides are TGCGCCAGCAGCTTGGCAGCGGACAGATCCTACGAGCAGTACTTC. This gives the protein CASSLAADRSYEQYF.

Only one count was recorded for this clone. The J gene is TRBJ1-2, the V gene TRBV5-5; no reliable D call. CDR1 and CDR2 from the germline V gene are SGHKS and YYEKEE (reference sequence). The V end lost 3 bases, the J end lost 6 bases, and 18 bases lay between the germline ends. This CDR3 spans 15 amino acids. The CDR3 is CASSWEGWGFDGYTF. The CDR3 region has the DNA TGTGCCAGCAGCTGGGAGGGCTGGGGTTTCGATGGCTACACCTTC.

About this clone: Within the sample, other DNA sequences also encode this same CDR3. The chain uses TRBV4-2 and TRBJ2-3, with 11 bases aligning to TRBD2. The CDR3 sequence is 16 residues long. V was clipped by 4 bases and J by 1 base; unmatched bases: 4. The germline V gene has CDR1 LGHNA and CDR2 YNFKEQ. The CDR3 DNA sequence: TGTGCCAGCAGCCCAGGGACTAGCGGCGGCACAGATACGCAGTATTTT. This encodes CASSPGTSGGTDTQYF.

This chain joins TRBV19 and TRBJ1-1; D perhaps matches TRBD1 (5 bases). From germline, CDR1 is LNHDA and CDR2 SQIVND (reference sequence). The CDR3 spans 12 residues. Trimming removed 3 bases at V and 10 bases at J, with 12 bases between. The CDR3 loop reads CASSMVARGAFF. The DNA for the CDR3 is TGTGCCAGTAGTATGGTCGCTAGGGGAGCTTTCTTT.

This clone showed up just once. J is TRBJ1-1 and V is TRBV16; D call uncertain. The CDR3 extends over 14 amino acids. Per germline, CDR1 KGHSY and CDR2 FQNENV. With 0 bases removed from V and 4 bases from J, the gap between germline ends came to 9 bases. The CDR3, as DNA: TGTGCCAGCAGCCAATCCCCAGAGGGCACTGAAGCTTTCTTT. Translated: CASSQSPEGTEAFF. Supplemented by reference TRBV16 and TRBJ1-1, the full variable domain reads GEEVAQTPKHLVRGEGQKAKLYCAPIKGHSYVFWYQQVLKNEFKFLISFQNENVFDETGMPKERFSAKCLPNSPCSLEIQATKLEDSAVYFCASSQSPEGTEAFFGQGTRLTVV.

This clone was observed a handful of times. The chain couples TRBV5-6 to TRBJ1-1; D is perhaps TRBD1 (6 bases). Germline V lookup: CDR1 SGHDT, CDR2 YYEEEE. Trimming took 5 bases from V and 11 from J, leaving 22 bases between them. The CDR3 totals 14 residues. CDR3 DNA: TGTGCCAGCAGTAGGGGAGACAGGCCCGATTTTGCTTTCTTT. It codes for CASSRGDRPDFAFF.

A single count supports this clone. The V gene is TRBV28, the J gene TRBJ1-1; weak D call: TRBD1 (6 bases). Trimming shortened V by 7 bases and J by 8 bases, and 20 bases separated the two germline ends. This CDR3 has 14 amino acids. The V gene's germline CDR1 is MDHEN and CDR2 SYDVKM. CDR3 nucleotides: TGTGCCAGCATTACTATAAACAGGGCCCCAGAAGCTTTCTTT. Amino acids: CASITINRAPEAFF.

The rearrangement joins TRBV4-3 to TRBJ1-2; no firm D call. Trimming took 4 bases from V and 6 from J, leaving 9 bases between them. This CDR3 has 12 amino acids. Germline CDR1 LGHNA, CDR2 YSLEER. The CDR3 loop is CASSLGFHGYTF. The CDR3, as DNA: TGCGCCAGCAGCCTCGGCTTCCATGGCTACACCTTC.

The rearrangement links TRBV2 to TRBJ1-5; a possible D gene is TRBD1 (5 bases). Trimming removed 8 bases from V and 1 base from J, with 15 bases in between. The CDR3 has 15 residues. CDR1 is SNHLY, CDR2 FYNNEI, per germline. The CDR3 bases are TGTGCCAGCCGCTTGAGGGACCGAAGCAATCAGCCCCAGCATTTT. This encodes CASRLRDRSNQPQHF. Full variable domain (outside the CDR3, taken from reference TRBV2 and TRBJ1-5): EPEVTQTPSHQVTQMGQEVILRCVPISNHLYFYWYRQILGQKVEFLVSFYNNEISEKSEIFDDQFSVERPDGSNFTLKIRSTKLEDSAMYFCASRLRDRSNQPQHFGDGTRLSIL.

This chain connects TRBV4-3 to TRBJ1-1; 9 nucleotides agree with TRBD1. Germline CDR1 LGHNA, CDR2 YSLEER. The CDR3 totals 15 residues. Trimming at V came to 4 bases and at J to 2 bases, leaving 5 bases not matched to a gene. This CDR3 reads CASSRTTGGNTEAFF. The CDR3 region has the DNA TGCGCCAGCAGCCGAACGACAGGGGGTAACACTGAAGCTTTCTTT.

The genes are TRBV5-4 and TRBJ2-2; D unclear. Trimming took 2 bases from V and 1 from J, leaving 6 bases between them. CDR3 length: 14 amino acids. Germline V lookup: CDR1 SGHNT, CDR2 YYREEE (reference sequence). This chain's CDR3 is CASSFDRNTGELFF. The CDR3 DNA reads TGTGCCAGCAGCTTCGATAGGAACACCGGGGAGCTGTTTTTT.

V is TRBV28 and J is TRBJ2-7; no firm D call. CDR1 is MDHEN and CDR2 is SYDVKM in the germline V gene. CDR3 length: 11 amino acids. Deletions cut 6 bases from V and 3 bases from J, with 6 bases between. The CDR3 protein is CASSSDYEQYF. The DNA of the CDR3 is TGTGCCAGCAGCTCCGACTACGAGCAGTACTTC.

The V call is TRBV19, the J call TRBJ1-5; TRBD1 is a possible D gene (6 bases). Germline V gene data show CDR1 as LNHDA and CDR2 as SQIVND (reference sequence). CDR3 length equals 15 residues. The germline V and J ends were trimmed by 7 bases and 5 bases, with 18 bases remaining between them. The CDR3 is CASTSWGQGDQPQHF. The CDR3 DNA sequence: TGTGCCAGTACCTCGTGGGGGCAGGGCGATCAGCCCCAGCATTTT. The full variable domain, completed using reference TRBV19 and TRBJ1-5, is DGGITQSPKYLFRKEGQNVTLSCEQNLNHDAMYWYRQDPGQGLRLIYYSQIVNDFQKGDIAEGYSVSREKKESFPLTVTSAQKNPTAFYLCASTSWGQGDQPQHFGDGTRLSIL.

The rearrangement links TRBV6-5 to TRBJ1-6; TRBD1 agrees at 8 bases. CDR3 length: 15 amino acids. Germline-derived CDR1 and CDR2 are MNHEY and SVGAGI. Unmatched junction bases numbered 9, after V lost 7 bases and J lost 7 bases. This CDR3 reads CASTLDRGGNSPLHF. The CDR3 DNA reads as TGTGCCAGCACACTCGACAGGGGTGGAAATTCACCCCTCCACTTT.

This clone was picked up a small number of times. The V gene is TRBV2, the J gene TRBJ1-1, with D maybe TRBD1 (6 bases). The germline gives CDR1 SNHLY, CDR2 FYNNEI. The CDR3 has 13 residues. V was clipped by 6 bases and J by 1 base, with 9 bases between them. CDR3 nucleotides: TGTGCCAGCAGGGACAGTAAGAACACTGAAGCTTTCTTT. Translating gives CASRDSKNTEAFF.

The J gene is TRBJ2-5, the V gene TRBV5-5; TRBD2 matches at 7 bases. Trimming cost V 2 bases and J 12 bases; bases outside gene matches: 13. Per germline, CDR1 SGHKS and CDR2 YYEKEE (reference sequence). The CDR3 is 14 amino acids. CDR3: CASSLWGGNLVEYF. The CDR3 region has the DNA TGTGCCAGCAGCTTATGGGGGGGTAATTTAGTTGAGTACTTC. The variable domain in full, with the rest retrieved from reference TRBV5-5 and TRBJ2-5, is DAGVTQSPTHLIKTRGQQVTLRCSPISGHKSVSWYQQVLGQGPQFIFQYYEKEERGRGNFPDRFSARQFPNYSSELNVNALLLGDSALYLCASSLWGGNLVEYFGPGTRLLVL.

The J gene is TRBJ1-1, the V gene TRBV4-2; no clear D gene. The V end lost 1 base, the J end lost 3 bases, and 12 bases lay between the germline ends. This CDR3 spans 15 amino acids. Per germline, CDR1 LGHNA and CDR2 YNFKEQ. The CDR3 DNA reads as TGTGCCAGCAGCCAAGTTCAGACGAGCGACACTGAAGCTTTCTTT. This gives the protein CASSQVQTSDTEAFF.